This is a list of T cell receptor beta chains from one sample in a study of T-cell memory formation after mild COVID-19. A single record per CDR3 protein comes from TCRdb applying MiXCR to the 5' RACE reads. The sample has roughly 560,000 distinct CDR3 sequences; 20% are singletons. Sample: PBMCs or a T cell subset sorted from them (not recorded which). These receptors were obtained from an adult woman who had mild COVID-19 (a few samples of this study predate the infection). Cell type and time point are not known. CDR3s include the opening cysteine and the closing phenylalanine or tryptophan. The D gene is left open where the match is weak. Expanded clones get a size class; other rows say once, few or many, or leave the size out.

v_call	d_call	j_call	clone_size	cdr3_nt	cdr3_aa
TRBV4-2	.	TRBJ2-1	.	TGTGCCAGCAGCCAGGACCAGGGGGGACAATGGGAGCAGTTCTTC	CASSQDQGGQWEQFF
TRBV7-6	TRBD1	TRBJ2-2	many	TGTGCCAGCAGCTTATCACAGGGGGGTTATTCCACCGGGGAGCTGTTTTTT	CASSLSQGGYSTGELFF
TRBV20-1	.	TRBJ1-5	few	TGCAGTGCTATTACAGGGAATCAGCCCCAGCATTTT	CSAITGNQPQHF
TRBV4-3	.	TRBJ2-3	few	TGCGCCAGCAGCCGCCGAACCCTTAGTGGGGTGGGGGCAGATACGCAGTATTTT	CASSRRTLSGVGADTQYF
TRBV12-3/TRBV12-4	TRBD2	TRBJ2-3	.	TGTGCCAGCAGTTTAGAAGCGGGGTTGGATACGCAGTATTTT	CASSLEAGLDTQYF
TRBV9	.	TRBJ2-1	.	TGTGCCAGCGGGGTGAACTCCTACAATGAGCAGTTCTTC	CASGVNSYNEQFF
TRBV27	.	TRBJ2-5	.	TGTGCCAGCAGTTTGAGAGCGGTCCAAGAGACCCAGTACTTC	CASSLRAVQETQYF
TRBV10-3	.	TRBJ2-3	few	TGTGCCACCGCTCTGCTCCCCGCTTCCACAGATACGCAGTATTTT	CATALLPASTDTQYF
TRBV20-1	.	TRBJ1-6	.	TGCAGTGCTACCCTTGGCTCATATAATTCACCCCTCCACTTT	CSATLGSYNSPLHF
TRBV5-1	.	TRBJ1-1	few	TGCGCCAGCAGCTATGGAAGGGGTTCAAACACTGAAGCTTTCTTT	CASSYGRGSNTEAFF
TRBV20-1	.	TRBJ2-3	few	TGCAGTGCGGCTGGAAATCCGGCCACCTCCACAGATACGCAGTATTTT	CSAAGNPATSTDTQYF
TRBV12-3/TRBV12-4	TRBD1	TRBJ1-2	.	TGTGCCAGCAGTGCCGGGACAGGGTTTGTCTATGGCTACACCTTC	CASSAGTGFVYGYTF
TRBV2	.	TRBJ1-4	.	TGTGCCAGCAGAGGTCTACCGAATGAAAAACTGTTTTTT	CASRGLPNEKLFF
TRBV24-1	TRBD2	TRBJ2-1	.	TGTGCCACGACTAGCGGGAGGGCGAAGGGAAATGAGCAGTTCTTC	CATTSGRAKGNEQFF
TRBV5-4	TRBD2	TRBJ2-7	.	TGTGCCAGCAGCACCCGGGACTACACCTACGAGCAGTACTTC	CASSTRDYTYEQYF
TRBV12-3/TRBV12-4	TRBD2	TRBJ2-7	.	TGTGCCAGCAGTGCCGGGACTAGGCTGTACGAGCAGTACTTC	CASSAGTRLYEQYF
TRBV12-3/TRBV12-4	TRBD1	TRBJ1-5	few	TGTGCCAGCAGCCCGGGACAGGGCGTCAGCAATCAGCCCCAGCATTTT	CASSPGQGVSNQPQHF
TRBV4-1	.	TRBJ1-2	few	TGCGCCAGCAGCCAAGATCCCACAGGGTCTCGGTATGGCTACACCTTC	CASSQDPTGSRYGYTF
TRBV11-2	.	TRBJ2-1	few	TGTGCCAGCAGCCCGGCCTTCAATGAGCAGTTCTTC	CASSPAFNEQFF
TRBV7-3	TRBD2	TRBJ2-1	few	TGTGCCAGCAGCTCGATGCCGGGACTAGCGGGAGTTGAGCAGTTCTTC	CASSSMPGLAGVEQFF
TRBV24-1	.	TRBJ2-3	.	TGTGCCACCAGTGAGGGTCGGAGCACAGATACGCAGTATTTT	CATSEGRSTDTQYF
TRBV25-1	.	TRBJ2-7	few	TGTGCCAGCAGTGGACCCCTGGTGACAGGCGGCGAGCAGTACTTC	CASSGPLVTGGEQYF
TRBV4-3	.	TRBJ2-2	.	TGCGCCAGCAGCCAAGGACGGTCGAACACCGGGGAGCTGTTTTTT	CASSQGRSNTGELFF
TRBV30	TRBD1	TRBJ2-3	few	TGTGCCTGGAGTGGGGGGACAGGGGGTTTGACAGATACGCAGTATTTT	CAWSGGTGGLTDTQYF
TRBV6-5	.	TRBJ2-7	.	TGTGCCAGCAGGCGCACGACGCAAGCCTACGAGCAGTACTTC	CASRRTTQAYEQYF
TRBV11-2	.	TRBJ2-5	few	TGTGCCAGCAGCTTAGGGCGAACGGAGGAGACCCAGTACTTC	CASSLGRTEETQYF
TRBV29-1	.	TRBJ2-3	few	TGCAGCGTTGAGGCGGGACTCGCCACGGCAGATACGCAGTATTTT	CSVEAGLATADTQYF
TRBV5-1	TRBD1	TRBJ2-2	.	TGCGCCAGCAGCGAGACAGGGGCGCGTACTAACACCGGGGAGCTGTTTTTT	CASSETGARTNTGELFF